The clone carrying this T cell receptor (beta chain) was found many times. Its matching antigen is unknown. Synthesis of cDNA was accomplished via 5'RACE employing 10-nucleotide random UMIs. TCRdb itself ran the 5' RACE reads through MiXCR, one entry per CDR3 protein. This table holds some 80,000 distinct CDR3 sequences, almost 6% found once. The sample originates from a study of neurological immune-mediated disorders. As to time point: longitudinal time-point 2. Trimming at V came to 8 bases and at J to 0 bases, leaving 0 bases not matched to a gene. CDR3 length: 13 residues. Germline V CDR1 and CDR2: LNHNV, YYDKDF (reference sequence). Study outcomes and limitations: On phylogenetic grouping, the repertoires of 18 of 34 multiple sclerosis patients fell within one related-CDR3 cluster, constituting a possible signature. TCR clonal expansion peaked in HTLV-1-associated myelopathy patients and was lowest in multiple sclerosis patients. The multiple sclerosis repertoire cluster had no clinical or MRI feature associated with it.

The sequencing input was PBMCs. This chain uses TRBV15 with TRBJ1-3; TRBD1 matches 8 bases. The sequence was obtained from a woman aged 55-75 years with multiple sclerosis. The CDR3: CATGTGSGNTIYF. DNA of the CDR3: TGTGCCACCGGGACAGGCTCTGGAAACACCATATATTTT.